The entry below gives a single T cell receptor beta chain sequence along with its context. Its specificity is unknown. The source of the sample is a study of PD-L1 blockade in urothelial cancer. In the study overall: Bladder-origin urothelial cancer in males described about 90% of the 29 patients. The median number of T cells present in blood samples was approximately 130,000. Overall study results and limits: Larger 3-week expansion of tumor-associated blood clones was seen in durable-benefit patients.

Using immunoSEQ multiplex PCR, the repertoire was profiled, and TCRdb retains in-frame clones only, with some absent. The data contain 75,000 to 95,000 clones, approximately 90% of them singletons. Time point reported: peripheral blood 6 weeks after treatment start. The source is an elderly woman with urothelial cancer. The sample in question was PBMCs, obtained around atezolizumab (anti-PD-L1) treatment.

CDR3 coding DNA: TGCGCCAGCAGAGACACCGGGGGGGCCACCTATGGCTACACCTTC. Protein product: CASRDTGGATYGYTF. The chain has TRBV10-2 and TRBJ1-2, with D possibly TRBD1 on 6 matching bases. The germline V and J ends were trimmed by 6 bases and 4 bases, with 18 bases remaining between them. The CDR3 length is 15 residues. Germline V CDR1 and CDR2: WSHSY, SAAADI.